The sequence of this T cell receptor (beta chain) was determined in a study of blood T cell repertoires in COVID-19. As for the study in general: Sites in the United States, Italy and Spain provided acute and convalescent COVID-19 samples. Sources were T cells, B-cell-depleted T cells, or PBMCs; the material itself was cDNA or gDNA.

Germline CDR1 is SGHAT and CDR2 is FQNNGV. J was trimmed by 7 bases and V by 4 bases; bases with no gene match: 2. The CDR3 is made up of 15 amino acids. Methods used by the authors: Estimates of nucleated cell counts were drawn from the amplification of reference gene primers. The repertoire was sequenced with immunoSEQ multiplex PCR; TCRdb's copy has only in-frame clones and lacks some. That table supplies the V and J calls and clone size; D and trimming were determined from the DNA. The profile shows around 480,000 clones, about nine tenths of them singletons. Enrollees, 18 to 89 years old, lived in some 24 US areas.

Sequencing was carried out using PBMCs or T cells enriched from blood (not recorded which). This TCR was recovered from a woman between 18 and 30 years old who had recovered from COVID-19. J is TRBJ2-1 and V is TRBV11-2; TRBD2 matches 15 bases. CDR3 in DNA: TGTGCCAGCAGCTGGACTAGCGGGGGGGGTAATGAGCAGTTCTTC. Translated, it gives CASSWTSGGGNEQFF.